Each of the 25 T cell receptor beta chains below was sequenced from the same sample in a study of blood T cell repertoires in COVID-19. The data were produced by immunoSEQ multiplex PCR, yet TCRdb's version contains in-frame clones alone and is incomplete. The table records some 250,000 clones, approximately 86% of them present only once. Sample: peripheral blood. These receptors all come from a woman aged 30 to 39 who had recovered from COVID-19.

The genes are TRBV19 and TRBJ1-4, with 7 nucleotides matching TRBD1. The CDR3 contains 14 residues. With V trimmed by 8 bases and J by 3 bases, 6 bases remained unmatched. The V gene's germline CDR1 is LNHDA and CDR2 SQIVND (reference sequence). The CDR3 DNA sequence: TGTGCCAGTCTAGGGGGCTCACCTAATGAAAAACTGTTTTTT. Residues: CASLGGSPNEKLFF.

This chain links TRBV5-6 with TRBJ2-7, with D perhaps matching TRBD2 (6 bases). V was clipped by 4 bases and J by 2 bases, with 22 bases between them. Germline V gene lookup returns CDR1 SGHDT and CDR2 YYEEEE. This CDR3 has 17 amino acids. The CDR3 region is CASSDLEVLAETYEQYF. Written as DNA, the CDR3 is TGTGCCAGCAGCGACTTGGAGGTACTAGCTGAGACCTACGAGCAGTACTTC.

CDR3 DNA sequence: TGCGCCAGCAGTGAGATTGCGTTGGGACTAGCGGGAGACATCCAAGAGACCCAGTACTTC. It translates to CASSEIALGLAGDIQETQYF. This rearrangement joins TRBV10-1 to TRBJ2-5, with 14 bases aligning to TRBD2. CDR3 length: 20 residues. J lost 1 base, V lost 2 bases, and 12 bases had no gene match. Germline assignment: CDR1 WNHNN and CDR2 SYGVQD (reference sequence).

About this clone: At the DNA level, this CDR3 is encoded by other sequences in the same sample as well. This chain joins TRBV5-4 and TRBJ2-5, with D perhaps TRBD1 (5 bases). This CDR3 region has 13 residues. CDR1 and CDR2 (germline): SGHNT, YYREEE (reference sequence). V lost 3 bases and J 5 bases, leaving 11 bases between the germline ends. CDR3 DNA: TGTGCCAGCAGCTCCCAGGGCTCGGAGACCCAGTACTTC. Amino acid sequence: CASSSQGSETQYF.

The CDR3 nucleotides are TGTGCCAGCAGCCAAGATATGAAGAGGACCCAGTACTTC. Translating gives CASSQDMKRTQYF. The chain carries TRBV3-1 (or the pseudogene TRBV3-2) and TRBJ2-5; no firm D call. The CDR3 runs to 13 residues. Germline lookup yields CDR1 LGHDT and CDR2 YNNKEL (reference sequence). V lost 0 bases to trimming and J lost 7 bases, with 9 bases between them.

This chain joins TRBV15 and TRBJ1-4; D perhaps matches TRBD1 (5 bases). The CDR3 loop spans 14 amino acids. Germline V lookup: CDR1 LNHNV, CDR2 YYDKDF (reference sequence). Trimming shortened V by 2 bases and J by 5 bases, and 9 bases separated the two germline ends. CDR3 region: CATSRKRGNEKLFF. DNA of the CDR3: TGTGCCACCAGCAGAAAACGGGGGAATGAAAAACTGTTTTTT. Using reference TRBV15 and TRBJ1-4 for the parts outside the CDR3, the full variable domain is DAMVIQNPRYQVTQFGKPVTLSCSQTLNHNVMYWYQQKSSQAPKLLFHYYDKDFNNEADTPDNFQSRRPNTSFCFLDIRSPGLGDTAMYLCATSRKRGNEKLFFGSGTQLSVL.

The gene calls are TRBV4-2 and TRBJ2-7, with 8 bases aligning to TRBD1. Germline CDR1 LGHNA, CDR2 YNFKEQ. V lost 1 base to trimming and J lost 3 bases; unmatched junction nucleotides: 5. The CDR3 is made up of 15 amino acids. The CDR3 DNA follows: TGTGCCAGCAGCCAAGTAGGGACAGGATACTACGAGCAGTACTTC. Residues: CASSQVGTGYYEQYF.

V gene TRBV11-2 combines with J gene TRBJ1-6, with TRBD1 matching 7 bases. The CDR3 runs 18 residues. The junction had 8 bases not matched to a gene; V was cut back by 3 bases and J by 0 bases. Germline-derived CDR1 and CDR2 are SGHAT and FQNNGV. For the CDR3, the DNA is TGTGCCAGCAGCTTGGGGACAGAAATTAACTCCTATAATTCACCCCTCCACTTT. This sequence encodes CASSLGTEINSYNSPLHF. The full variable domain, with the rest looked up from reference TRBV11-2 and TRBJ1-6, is EAGVAQSPRYKIIEKRQSVAFWCNPISGHATLYWYQQILGQGPKLLIQFQNNGVVDDSQLPKDRFSAERLKGVDSTLKIQPAKLEDSAVYLCASSLGTEINSYNSPLHFGNGTRLTVT.

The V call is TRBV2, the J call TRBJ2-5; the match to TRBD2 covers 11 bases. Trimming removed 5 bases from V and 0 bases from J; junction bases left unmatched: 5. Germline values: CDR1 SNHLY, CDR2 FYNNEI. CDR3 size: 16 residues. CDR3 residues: CASSMLTSGDQETQYF. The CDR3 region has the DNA TGTGCCAGCAGTATGCTGACTAGCGGGGACCAAGAGACCCAGTACTTC.

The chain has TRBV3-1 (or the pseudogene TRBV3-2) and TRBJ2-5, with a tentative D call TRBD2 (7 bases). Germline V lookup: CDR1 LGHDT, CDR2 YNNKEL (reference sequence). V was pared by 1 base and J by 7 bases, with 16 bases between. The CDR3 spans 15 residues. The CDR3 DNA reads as TGTGCCAGCAGCCAAGCAAGCCTAGGGGGGGGGACCCAGTACTTC. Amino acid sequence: CASSQASLGGGTQYF.

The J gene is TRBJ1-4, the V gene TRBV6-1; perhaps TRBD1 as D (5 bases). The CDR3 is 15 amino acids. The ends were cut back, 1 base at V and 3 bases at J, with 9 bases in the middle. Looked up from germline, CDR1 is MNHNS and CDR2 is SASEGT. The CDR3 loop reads CASSEGGRSNEKLFF. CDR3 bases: TGTGCCAGCAGTGAAGGGGGCAGGTCTAATGAAAAACTGTTTTTT.

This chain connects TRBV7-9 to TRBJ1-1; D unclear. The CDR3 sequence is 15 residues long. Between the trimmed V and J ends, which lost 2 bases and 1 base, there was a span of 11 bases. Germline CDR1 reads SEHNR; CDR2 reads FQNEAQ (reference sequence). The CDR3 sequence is CASSLISGKNTEAFF. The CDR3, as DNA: TGTGCCAGCAGCTTAATCTCAGGCAAGAACACTGAAGCTTTCTTT.

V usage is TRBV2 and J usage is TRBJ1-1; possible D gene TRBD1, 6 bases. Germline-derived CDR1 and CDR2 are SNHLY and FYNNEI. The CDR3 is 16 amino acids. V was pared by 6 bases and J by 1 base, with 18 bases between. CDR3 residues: CASSVGGTGRNTEAFF. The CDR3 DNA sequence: TGTGCCAGCAGCGTAGGGGGAACGGGGAGGAACACTGAAGCTTTCTTT.

The CDR3 region is CASSDNSYSNQPQHF. As DNA, the CDR3 is TGTGCCAGCAGTGACAACAGCTATAGCAATCAGCCCCAGCATTTT. The chain employs TRBV6-1 and TRBJ1-5; D remains unclear. This CDR3 has 15 residues. The ends were cut back, 3 bases at V and 0 bases at J, with 9 bases in the middle. Per the germline V gene, CDR1 is MNHNS and CDR2 is SASEGT.

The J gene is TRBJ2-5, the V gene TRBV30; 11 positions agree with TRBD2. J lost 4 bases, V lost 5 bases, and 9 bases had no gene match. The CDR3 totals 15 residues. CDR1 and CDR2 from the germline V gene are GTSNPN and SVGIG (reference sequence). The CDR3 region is CAWSLLAGGGETQYF. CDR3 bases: TGTGCCTGGTCGTTGCTAGCGGGGGGCGGAGAGACCCAGTACTTC.

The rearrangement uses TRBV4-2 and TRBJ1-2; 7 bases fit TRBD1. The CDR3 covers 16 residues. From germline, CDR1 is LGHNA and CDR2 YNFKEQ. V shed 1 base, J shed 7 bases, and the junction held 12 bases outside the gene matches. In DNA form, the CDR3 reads TGTGCCAGCAGCCAAGGGGGGGCAGGGGGATTCAGTGGCTACACCTTC. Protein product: CASSQGGAGGFSGYTF.

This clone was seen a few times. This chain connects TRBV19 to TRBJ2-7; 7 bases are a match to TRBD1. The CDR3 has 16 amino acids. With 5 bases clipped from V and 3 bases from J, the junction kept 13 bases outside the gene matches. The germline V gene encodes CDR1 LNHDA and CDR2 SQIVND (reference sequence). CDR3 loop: CASSSPGQVRGYEQYF. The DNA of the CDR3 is TGTGCCAGTAGTTCACCAGGACAGGTACGGGGCTACGAGCAGTACTTC.

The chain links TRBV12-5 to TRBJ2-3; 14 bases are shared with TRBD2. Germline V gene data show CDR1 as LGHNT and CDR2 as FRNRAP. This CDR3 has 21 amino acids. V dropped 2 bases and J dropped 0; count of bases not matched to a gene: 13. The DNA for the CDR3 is TGTGCTAGTGGTTTGCCCCCCGGACTAGCGGGGGGCGCCTCTAGCACAGATACGCAGTATTTT. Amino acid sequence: CASGLPPGLAGGASSTDTQYF.

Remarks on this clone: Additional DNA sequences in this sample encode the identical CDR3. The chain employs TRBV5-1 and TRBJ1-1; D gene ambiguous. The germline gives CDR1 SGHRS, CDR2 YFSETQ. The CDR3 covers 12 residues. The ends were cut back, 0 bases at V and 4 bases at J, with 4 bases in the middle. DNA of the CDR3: TGCGCCAGCAGCTTGGTCGGCACTGAAGCTTTCTTT. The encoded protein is CASSLVGTEAFF.

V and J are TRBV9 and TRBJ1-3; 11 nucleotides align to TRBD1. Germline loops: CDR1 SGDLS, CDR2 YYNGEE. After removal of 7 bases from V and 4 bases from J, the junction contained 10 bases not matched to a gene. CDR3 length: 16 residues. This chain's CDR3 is CASSKGQGASGNTIYF. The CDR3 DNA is TGTGCCAGCTCGAAAGGACAGGGGGCTTCGGGAAACACCATATATTTT. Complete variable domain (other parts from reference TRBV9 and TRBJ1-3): DSGVTQTPKHLITATGQRVTLRCSPRSGDLSVYWYQQSLDQGLQFLIQYYNGEERAKGNILERFSAQQFPDLHSELNLSSLELGDSALYFCASSKGQGASGNTIYFGEGSWLTVV.

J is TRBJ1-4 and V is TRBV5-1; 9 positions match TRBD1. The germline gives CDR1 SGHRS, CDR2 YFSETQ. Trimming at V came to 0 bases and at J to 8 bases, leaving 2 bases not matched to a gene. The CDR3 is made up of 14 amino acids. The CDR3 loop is CASSLVGTGEKLFF. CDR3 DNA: TGCGCCAGCAGCTTGGTAGGGACAGGGGAAAAACTGTTTTTT.

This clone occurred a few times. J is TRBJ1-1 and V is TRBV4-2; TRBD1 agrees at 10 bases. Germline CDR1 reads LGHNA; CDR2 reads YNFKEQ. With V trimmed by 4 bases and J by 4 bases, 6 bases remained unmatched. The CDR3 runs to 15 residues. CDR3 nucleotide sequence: TGTGCCAGCAGCCCCGACAGGGGGCGAACCACTGAAGCTTTCTTT. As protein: CASSPDRGRTTEAFF.

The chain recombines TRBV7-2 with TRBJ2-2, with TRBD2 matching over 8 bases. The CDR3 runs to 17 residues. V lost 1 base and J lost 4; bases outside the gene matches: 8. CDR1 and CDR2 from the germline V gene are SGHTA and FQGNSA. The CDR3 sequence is CASSLVWRGVGTGELFF. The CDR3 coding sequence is TGTGCCAGCAGCTTAGTATGGCGGGGGGTTGGCACCGGGGAGCTGTTTTTT.

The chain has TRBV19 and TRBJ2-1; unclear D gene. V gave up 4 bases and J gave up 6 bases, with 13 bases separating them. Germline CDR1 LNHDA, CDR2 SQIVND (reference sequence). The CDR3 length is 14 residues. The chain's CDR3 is CASSTSQVFNEQFF. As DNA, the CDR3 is TGTGCCAGTAGTACCTCCCAGGTCTTCAATGAGCAGTTCTTC.

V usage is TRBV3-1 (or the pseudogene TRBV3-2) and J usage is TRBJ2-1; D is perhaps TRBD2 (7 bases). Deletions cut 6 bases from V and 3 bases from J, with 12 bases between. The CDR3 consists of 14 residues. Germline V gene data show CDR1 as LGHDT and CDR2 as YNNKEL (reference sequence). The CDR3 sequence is CASRRGRGYNEQFF. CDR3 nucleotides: TGTGCCAGCAGGCGGGGGCGGGGCTACAATGAGCAGTTCTTC.